This T cell receptor (beta chain) was obtained from a study of cytomegalovirus exposure and HLA in healthy donors. Study-wide results and limits: Investigators reported approximately 170 TCR beta chains as tied to cytomegalovirus. The finding came from a later analysis; first-cohort TCR clusters tended to co-occur in the approximately 120 validation repertoires.

Some clones are missing from TCRdb's copy, which holds only in-frame ones; the method was immunoSEQ multiplex PCR. The sample has about 110,000 clones, 89% seen once; the top ten hold 1.5% to 2%. The study drew the donors from its 120-subject validation cohort, separate from the 666-subject first cohort. As regards this clone: Its antigen is unidentified. At one end the junction does not follow the germline gene, possibly because of a read error.

The CDR3 is made up of 12 amino acids. Germline-derived CDR1 and CDR2 are MNHEY and SVGAGI. The clonotype originates from a woman aged 18 to 35 in good health and CMV-seronegative. The chain is built from TRBV6-5 and TRBJ1-1; D remains unclear. Sequences were obtained from PBMCs. The DNA of the CDR3 is TGTGCCAGCACCGGGATGAACACTGAAGCCTTCTTT. Translation gives CASTGMNTEAFF.